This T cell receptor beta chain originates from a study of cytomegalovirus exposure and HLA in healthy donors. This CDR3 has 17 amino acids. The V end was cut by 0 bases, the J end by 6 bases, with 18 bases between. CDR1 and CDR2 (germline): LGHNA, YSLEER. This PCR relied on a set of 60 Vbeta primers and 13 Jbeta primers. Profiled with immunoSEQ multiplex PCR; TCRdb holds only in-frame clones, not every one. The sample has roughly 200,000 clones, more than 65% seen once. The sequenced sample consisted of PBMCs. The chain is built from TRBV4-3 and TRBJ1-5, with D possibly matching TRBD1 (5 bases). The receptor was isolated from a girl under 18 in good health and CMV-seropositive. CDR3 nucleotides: TGCGCCAGCAGCCAAGACTGGGCAGGGAACTCTGGTCAGCCCCAGCATTTT. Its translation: CASSQDWAGNSGQPQHF.